This T cell receptor beta chain is from a study of T-cell reconstitution after alpha-beta-depleted transplantation in children. Study-level results: Among T cells one year after transplant, newly produced cells accounted for most counts and diversity. The study reportedly traced alpha-beta T cells about two months after transplant to several hundred expanded graft clones. Recipient T cells and thymic progenitors that survived were the source of the high TCRbeta diversity seen at day 60 in some patients.

Unique molecular identifiers featured in how the TCRbeta library was prepared. Each CDR3 protein is one row after TCRdb ran MiXCR on the PCR reads. The data contain about 200,000 distinct CDR3 sequences, roughly 7.1% of them seen just once; the ten biggest clones take up approximately 6%. A remark on this clonotype: Its antigen is currently unknown.

The starting material was PBMCs, obtained before TCRalphabeta/CD19-depleted stem cell transplant. This receptor was taken from a boy aged 2 to 9 with acute lymphoblastic leukemia, due to receive a stem cell transplant.

The CDR3 sequence: CASREAPATSKYEQYF. CDR3 nucleotides: TGTGCCAGCAGAGAGGCCCCCGCGACCAGCAAGTACGAGCAGTACTTC. The V and J genes are TRBV7-2 and TRBJ2-7; D not certain. The CDR3 is made up of 16 amino acids. In germline, CDR1 is SGHTA, CDR2 FQGNSA. Trimming removed 6 bases from V and 4 bases from J, with 22 bases in between.